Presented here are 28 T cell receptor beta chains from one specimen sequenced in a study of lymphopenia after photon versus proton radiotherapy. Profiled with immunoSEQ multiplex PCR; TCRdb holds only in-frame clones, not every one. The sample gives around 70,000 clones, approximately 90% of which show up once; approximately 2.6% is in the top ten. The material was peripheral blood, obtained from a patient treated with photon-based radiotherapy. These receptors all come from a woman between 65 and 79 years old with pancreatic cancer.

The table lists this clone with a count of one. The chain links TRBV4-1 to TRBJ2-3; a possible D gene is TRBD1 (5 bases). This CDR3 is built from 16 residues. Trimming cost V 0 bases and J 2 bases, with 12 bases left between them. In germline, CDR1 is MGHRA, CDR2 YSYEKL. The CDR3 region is CASSQEGQGITDTQYF. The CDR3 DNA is TGCGCCAGCAGCCAAGAGGGGCAAGGAATCACAGATACGCAGTATTTT.

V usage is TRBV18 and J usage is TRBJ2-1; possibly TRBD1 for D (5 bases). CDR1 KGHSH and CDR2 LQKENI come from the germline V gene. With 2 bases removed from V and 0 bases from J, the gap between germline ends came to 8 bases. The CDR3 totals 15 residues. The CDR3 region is CASSPGQGSYNEQFF. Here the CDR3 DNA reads TGTGCCAGCTCACCAGGTCAGGGCTCCTACAATGAGCAGTTCTTC.

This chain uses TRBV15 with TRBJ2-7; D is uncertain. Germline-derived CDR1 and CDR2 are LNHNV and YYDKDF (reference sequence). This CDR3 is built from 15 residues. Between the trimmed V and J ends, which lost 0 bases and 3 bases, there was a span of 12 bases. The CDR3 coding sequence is TGTGCCACCAGCAGAGATAAAGGAGCGTACTACGAGCAGTACTTC. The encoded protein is CATSRDKGAYYEQYF. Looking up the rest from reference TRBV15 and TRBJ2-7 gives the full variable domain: DAMVIQNPRYQVTQFGKPVTLSCSQTLNHNVMYWYQQKSSQAPKLLFHYYDKDFNNEADTPDNFQSRRPNTSFCFLDIRSPGLGDTAMYLCATSRDKGAYYEQYFGPGTRLTVT.

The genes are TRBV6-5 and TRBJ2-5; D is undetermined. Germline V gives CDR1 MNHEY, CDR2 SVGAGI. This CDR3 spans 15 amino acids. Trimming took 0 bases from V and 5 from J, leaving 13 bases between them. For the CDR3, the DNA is TGTGCCAGCAGTTACTCGGGGAAGAGGTCGGAGACCCAGTACTTC. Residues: CASSYSGKRSETQYF.

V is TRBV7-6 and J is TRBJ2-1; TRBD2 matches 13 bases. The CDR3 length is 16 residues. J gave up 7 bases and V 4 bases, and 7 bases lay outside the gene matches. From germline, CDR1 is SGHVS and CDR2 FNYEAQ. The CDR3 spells CASSSGLAGELNEQFF. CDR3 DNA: TGTGCCAGCAGCTCAGGACTAGCGGGAGAGCTGAATGAGCAGTTCTTC.

The CDR3: CASSLATRAGELFF. In nucleotides, the CDR3 is TGTGCCAGCAGCTTAGCGACACGAGCCGGGGAGCTGTTTTTT. V and J are TRBV11-2 and TRBJ2-2; D gene uncertain. V lost 1 base and J lost 6, with 9 bases in between. The CDR3 totals 14 residues. Germline V CDR1 and CDR2: SGHAT, FQNNGV.

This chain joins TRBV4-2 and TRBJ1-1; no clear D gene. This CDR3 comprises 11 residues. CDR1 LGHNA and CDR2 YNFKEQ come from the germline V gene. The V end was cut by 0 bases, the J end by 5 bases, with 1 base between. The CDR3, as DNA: TGTGCCAGCAGCCAAGAAACTGAAGCTTTCTTT. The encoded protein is CASSQETEAFF.

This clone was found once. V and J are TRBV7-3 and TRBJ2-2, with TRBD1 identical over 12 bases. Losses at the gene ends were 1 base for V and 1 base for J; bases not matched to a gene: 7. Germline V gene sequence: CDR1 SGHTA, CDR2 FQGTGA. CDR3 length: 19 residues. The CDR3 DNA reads TGTGCCAGCAGCTTAATAGGGACAGGGGGCGCAGGGAACACCGGGGAGCTGTTTTTT. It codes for CASSLIGTGGAGNTGELFF.

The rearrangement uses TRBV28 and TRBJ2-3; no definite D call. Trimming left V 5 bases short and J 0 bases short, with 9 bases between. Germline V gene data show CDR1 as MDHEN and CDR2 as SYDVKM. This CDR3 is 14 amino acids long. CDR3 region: CASSRPASTDTQYF. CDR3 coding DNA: TGTGCCAGCAGTCGCCCAGCTAGCACAGATACGCAGTATTTT. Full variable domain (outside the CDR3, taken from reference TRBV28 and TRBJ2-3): DVKVTQSSRYLVKRTGEKVFLECVQDMDHENMFWYRQDPGLGLRLIYFSYDVKMKEKGDIPEGYSVSREKKERFSLILESASTNQTSMYLCASSRPASTDTQYFGPGTRLTVL.

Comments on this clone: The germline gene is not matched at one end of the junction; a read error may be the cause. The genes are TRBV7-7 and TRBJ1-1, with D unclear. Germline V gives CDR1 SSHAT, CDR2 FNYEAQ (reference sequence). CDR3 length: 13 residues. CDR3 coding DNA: TGTGCTAGCAGCCGCGACGTAAACACTGAAGCTTTCTTT. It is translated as CASSRDVNTEAFF.

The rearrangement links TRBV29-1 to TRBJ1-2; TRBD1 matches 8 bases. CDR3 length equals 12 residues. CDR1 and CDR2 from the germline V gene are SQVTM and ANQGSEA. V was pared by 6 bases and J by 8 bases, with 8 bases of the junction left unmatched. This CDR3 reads CSVTKTGVGYTF. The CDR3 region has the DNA TGCAGCGTGACCAAGACAGGGGTCGGCTACACCTTC.

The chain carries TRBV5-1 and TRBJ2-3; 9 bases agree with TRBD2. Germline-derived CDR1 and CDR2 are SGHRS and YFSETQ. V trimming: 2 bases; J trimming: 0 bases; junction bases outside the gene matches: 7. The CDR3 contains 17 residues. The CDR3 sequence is CASSLRASGTSTDTQYF. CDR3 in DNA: TGCGCCAGCAGCTTACGGGCTAGCGGGACCAGCACAGATACGCAGTATTTT.

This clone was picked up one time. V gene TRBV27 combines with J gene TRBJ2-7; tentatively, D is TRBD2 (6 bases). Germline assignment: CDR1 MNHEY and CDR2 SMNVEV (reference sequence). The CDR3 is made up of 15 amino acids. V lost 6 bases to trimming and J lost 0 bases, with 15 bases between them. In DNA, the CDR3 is TGTGCCAGCAGCGGAGCGGGCTTAAGCTCCTACGAGCAGTACTTC. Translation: CASSGAGLSSYEQYF.

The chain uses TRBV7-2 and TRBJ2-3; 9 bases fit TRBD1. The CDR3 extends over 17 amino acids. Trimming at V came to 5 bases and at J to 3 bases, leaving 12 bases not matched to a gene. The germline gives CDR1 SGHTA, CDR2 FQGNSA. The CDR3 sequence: CASSPLTEGQGTDTQYF. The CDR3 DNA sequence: TGTGCCAGCAGCCCCTTAACCGAGGGACAGGGAACAGATACGCAGTATTTT. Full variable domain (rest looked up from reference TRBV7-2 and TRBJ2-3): GAGVSQSPSNKVTEKGKDVELRCDPISGHTALYWYRQSLGQGLEFLIYFQGNSAPDKSGLPSDRFSAERTGGSVSTLTIQRTQQEDSAVYLCASSPLTEGQGTDTQYFGPGTRLTVL.

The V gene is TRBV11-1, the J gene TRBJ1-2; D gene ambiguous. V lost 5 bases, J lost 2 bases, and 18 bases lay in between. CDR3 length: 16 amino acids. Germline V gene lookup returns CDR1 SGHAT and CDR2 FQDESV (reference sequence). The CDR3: CASSRVEVTDNYGYTF. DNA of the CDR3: TGTGCCAGCAGCCGCGTGGAAGTTACAGACAACTATGGCTACACCTTC.

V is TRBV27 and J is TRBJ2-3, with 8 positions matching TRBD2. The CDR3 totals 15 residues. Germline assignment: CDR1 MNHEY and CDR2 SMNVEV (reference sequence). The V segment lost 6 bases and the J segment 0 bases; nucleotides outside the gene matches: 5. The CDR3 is CASRLAGRSTDTQYF. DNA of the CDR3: TGTGCCAGCAGATTAGCGGGACGCAGCACAGATACGCAGTATTTT.

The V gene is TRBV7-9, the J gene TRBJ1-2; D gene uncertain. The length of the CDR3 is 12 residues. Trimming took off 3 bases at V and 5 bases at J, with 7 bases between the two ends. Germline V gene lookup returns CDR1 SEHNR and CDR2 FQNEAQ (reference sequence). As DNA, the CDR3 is TGTGCCAGCAGCTTTACGGAGTATGGCTACACCTTC. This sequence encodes CASSFTEYGYTF.

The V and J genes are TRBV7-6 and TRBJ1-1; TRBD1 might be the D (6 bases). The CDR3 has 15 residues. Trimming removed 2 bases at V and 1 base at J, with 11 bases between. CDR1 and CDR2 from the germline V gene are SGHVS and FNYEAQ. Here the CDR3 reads CASSLSGTKNTEAFF. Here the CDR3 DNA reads TGTGCCAGCAGCTTATCCGGGACAAAGAACACTGAAGCTTTCTTT.

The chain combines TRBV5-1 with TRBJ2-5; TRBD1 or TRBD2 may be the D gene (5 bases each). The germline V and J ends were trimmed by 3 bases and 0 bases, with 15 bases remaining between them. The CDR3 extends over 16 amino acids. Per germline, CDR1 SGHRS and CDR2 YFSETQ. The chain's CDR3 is CASSSQPGRNQETQYF. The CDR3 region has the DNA TGCGCCAGCAGCTCACAACCGGGACGGAACCAAGAGACCCAGTACTTC.

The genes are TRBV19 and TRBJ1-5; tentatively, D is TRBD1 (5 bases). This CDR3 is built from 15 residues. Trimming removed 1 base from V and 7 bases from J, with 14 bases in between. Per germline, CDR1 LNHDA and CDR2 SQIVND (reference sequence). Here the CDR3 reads CASSIVLGGRQPQHF. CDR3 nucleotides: TGTGCCAGTAGTATAGTACTTGGGGGGAGGCAGCCCCAGCATTTT.

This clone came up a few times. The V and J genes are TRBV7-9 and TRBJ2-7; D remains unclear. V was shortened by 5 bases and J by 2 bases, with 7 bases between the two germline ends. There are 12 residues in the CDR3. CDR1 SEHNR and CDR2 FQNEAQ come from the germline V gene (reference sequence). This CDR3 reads CASSPTTYEQYF. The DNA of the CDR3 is TGTGCCAGCAGCCCAACCACCTACGAGCAGTACTTC.

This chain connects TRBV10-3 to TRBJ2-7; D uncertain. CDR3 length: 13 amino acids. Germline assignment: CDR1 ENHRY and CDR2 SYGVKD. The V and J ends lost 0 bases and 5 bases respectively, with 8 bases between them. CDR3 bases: TGTGCCATCAGTGAGTCTAGTCTCGACGAGCAGTACTTC. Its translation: CAISESSLDEQYF.

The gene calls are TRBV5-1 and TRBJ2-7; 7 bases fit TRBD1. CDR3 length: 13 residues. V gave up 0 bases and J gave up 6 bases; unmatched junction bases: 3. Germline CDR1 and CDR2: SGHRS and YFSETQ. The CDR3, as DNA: TGCGCCAGCAGCTTGGCAACAGGGGCCGAGCAGTACTTC. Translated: CASSLATGAEQYF.

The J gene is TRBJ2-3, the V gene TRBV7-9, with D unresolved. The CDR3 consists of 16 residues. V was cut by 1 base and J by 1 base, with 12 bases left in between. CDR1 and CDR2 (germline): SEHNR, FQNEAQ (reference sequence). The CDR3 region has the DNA TGTGCCAGCAGCTTAGGGTGGAAGGCTGGCACAGATACGCAGTATTTT. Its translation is CASSLGWKAGTDTQYF.

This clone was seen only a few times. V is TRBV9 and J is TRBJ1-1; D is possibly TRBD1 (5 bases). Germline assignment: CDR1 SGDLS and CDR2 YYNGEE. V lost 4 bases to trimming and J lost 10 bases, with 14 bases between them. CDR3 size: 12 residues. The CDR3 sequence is CASSPRDSGAFF. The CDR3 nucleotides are TGTGCCAGCAGCCCCAGGGACTCTGGAGCTTTCTTT.

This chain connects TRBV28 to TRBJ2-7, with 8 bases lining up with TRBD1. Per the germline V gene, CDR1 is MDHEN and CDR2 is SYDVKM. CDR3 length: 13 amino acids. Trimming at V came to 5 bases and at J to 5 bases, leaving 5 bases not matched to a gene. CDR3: CASSDRGADEQYF. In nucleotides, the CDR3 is TGTGCCAGCAGTGACAGGGGCGCGGACGAGCAGTACTTC.

In DNA, the CDR3 is TGTGCCAGCATCAGGGTTGGGGGCTACTATGGCTACACCTTC. Protein sequence: CASIRVGGYYGYTF. The chain has TRBV28 and TRBJ1-2; perhaps TRBD1 as D (6 bases). This CDR3 region has 14 residues. The V and J ends lost 7 bases and 3 bases respectively, with 15 bases between them. Germline V gene lookup returns CDR1 MDHEN and CDR2 SYDVKM.

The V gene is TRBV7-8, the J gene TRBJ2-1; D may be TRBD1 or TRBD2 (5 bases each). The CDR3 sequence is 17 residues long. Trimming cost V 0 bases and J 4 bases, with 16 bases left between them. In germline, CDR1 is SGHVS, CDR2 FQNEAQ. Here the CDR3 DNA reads TGTGCCAGCAGCTTAGCGGCGGCGGTTGGGGGATACAATGAGCAGTTCTTC. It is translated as CASSLAAAVGGYNEQFF.